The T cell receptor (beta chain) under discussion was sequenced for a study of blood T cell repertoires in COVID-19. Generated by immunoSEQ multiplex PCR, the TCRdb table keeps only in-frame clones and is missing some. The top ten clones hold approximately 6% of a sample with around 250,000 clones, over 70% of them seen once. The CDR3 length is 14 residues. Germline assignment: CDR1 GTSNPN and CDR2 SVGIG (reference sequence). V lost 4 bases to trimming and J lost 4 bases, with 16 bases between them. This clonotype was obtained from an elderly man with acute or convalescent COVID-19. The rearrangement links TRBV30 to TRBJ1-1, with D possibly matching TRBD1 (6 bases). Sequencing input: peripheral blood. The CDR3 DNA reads TGTGCCTGGACCCCACAGGGAGGGGGCACTGAAGCTTTCTTT. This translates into CAWTPQGGGTEAFF. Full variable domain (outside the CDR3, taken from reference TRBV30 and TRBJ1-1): SQTIHQWPATLVQPVGSPLSLECTVEGTSNPNLYWYRQAAGRGLQLLFYSVGIGQISSEVPQNLSASRPQDRQFILSSKKLLLSDSGFYLCAWTPQGGGTEAFFGQGTRLTVV.